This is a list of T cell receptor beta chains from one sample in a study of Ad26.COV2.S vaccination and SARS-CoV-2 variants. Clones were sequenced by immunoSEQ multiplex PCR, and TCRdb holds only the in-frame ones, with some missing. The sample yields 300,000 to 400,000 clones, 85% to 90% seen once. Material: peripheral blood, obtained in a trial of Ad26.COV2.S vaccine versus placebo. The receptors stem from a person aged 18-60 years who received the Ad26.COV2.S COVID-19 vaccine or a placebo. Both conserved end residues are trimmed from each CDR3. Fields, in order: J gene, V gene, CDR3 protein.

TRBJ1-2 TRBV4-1 ASSQGRQGLYGYT
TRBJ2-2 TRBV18 ASSGRNTGELF
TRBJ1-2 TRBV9 ASSVETGARGYT
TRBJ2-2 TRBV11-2 ASSLFDRVGRELF
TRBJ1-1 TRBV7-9 ASSLDMNTEAF
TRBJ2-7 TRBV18 ASSPLSSGFHEQY
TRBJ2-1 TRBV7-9 ASSLGRRTGGNEQF
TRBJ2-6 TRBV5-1 ASSSGYSGANVLT
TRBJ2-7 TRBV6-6 ASRTGTGASYEQY
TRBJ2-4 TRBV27 ASSRDRLGNIQY
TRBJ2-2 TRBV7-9 ASSLQGVPGELF
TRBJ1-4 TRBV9 ASSVGPGREKLF
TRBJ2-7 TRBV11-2 ASSAGDGSYEQY
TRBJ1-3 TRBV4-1 ASSHTREAGNTIY
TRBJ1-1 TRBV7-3 ASRAQGGTEAF
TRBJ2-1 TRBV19 ASSILLAGANEQF
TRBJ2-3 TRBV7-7 ASSLGTGGETDTQY
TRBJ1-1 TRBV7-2 ASSRTGGPGTEAF
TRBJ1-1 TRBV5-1 ASSLTLGVLEAF
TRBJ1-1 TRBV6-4 ASSLDKNTEAF
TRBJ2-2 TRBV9 ASSVSSSGTGELF
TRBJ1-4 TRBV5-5 ASTPQRPVSGEKLF
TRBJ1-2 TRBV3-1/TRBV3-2 ASNTANYGYT
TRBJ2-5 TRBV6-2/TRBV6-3 ASSRRLWGAETQY
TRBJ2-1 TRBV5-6 ASSLDVTSYNEQF
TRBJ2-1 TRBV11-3 ASSLDRGNEQF
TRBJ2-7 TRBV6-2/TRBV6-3 ASSYLGQGREQY
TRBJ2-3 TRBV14 ASSNPPDTQY
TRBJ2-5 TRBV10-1 ASKSTGEETQY
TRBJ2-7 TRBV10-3 AISVQAGSYEQY
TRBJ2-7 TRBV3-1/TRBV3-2 ASSQGGTGNSYEQY
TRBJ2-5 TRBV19 ASSIGTGYQETQY
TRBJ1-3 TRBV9 ASSRDRSGNTIY
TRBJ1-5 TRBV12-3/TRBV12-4 ASSPWIGQPQH
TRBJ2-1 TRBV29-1 SVEVGTRGQF
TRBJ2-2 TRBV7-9 ASSLYRTANTGELF
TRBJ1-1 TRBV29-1 SVGLAGEAF
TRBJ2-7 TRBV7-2 ASRALAHSSYEQY
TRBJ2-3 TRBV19 ASKASGESTDTQY
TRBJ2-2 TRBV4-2 ASSQVGTGYTGELF
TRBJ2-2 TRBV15 ATSVLDLGTGELF
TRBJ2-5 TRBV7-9 ASSHTVGRRGTQY
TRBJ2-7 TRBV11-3 ASSLGREAEQY
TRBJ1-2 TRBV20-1 SASSRGLGYGYT
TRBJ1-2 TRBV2 ASRKTGVENYGYT
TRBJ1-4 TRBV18 ASSPADRDEKLF
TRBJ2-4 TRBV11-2 ASSYSPGSYIQY
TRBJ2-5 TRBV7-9 ASSSFPGQGQETQY
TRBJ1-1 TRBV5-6 ASREGLNTEAF
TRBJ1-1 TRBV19 ASSFFGAEAF
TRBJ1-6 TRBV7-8 ASSFRGSPLH